This T cell receptor (beta chain) was obtained from a study of blood T cell repertoires in COVID-19 (dated by TCRdb to the early 2020s). In the study overall: Collaborator samples came from the United States, Italy and Spain and covered acute and convalescent phases of COVID-19. Deeply sampled blood TCRbeta repertoires from subjects exposed to, actively infected with, or recovered from COVID-19 were included in the dataset. The samples were drawn from two sources: the first 160 participants of the ongoing ImmuneRACE study, and over 950 subjects contributed by 6 global collaborators. A freely available public database, intended as a resource for researchers studying the immune response to SARS-CoV-2, is where the repertoires were released. Where available, HLA class I and class II types were obtained from metadata supplied by the sample provider rather than from assay-based typing. The sample metadata nearly always contained a de-identified subject ID, COVID-19 status, age in years and sex. The prospective study material was composed of cDNA or gDNA derived from T cells, B-cell-depleted T cells, or PBMCs. The study at large found these results: Clinical and demographic metadata were provided uncurated, with the amount varying by source and participant.

TCRbeta CDR3 regions were amplified from genomic DNA by means of the immunoSEQ Assay, a bias-controlled multiplex PCR. Processing in the source paper ran as follows. Nucleated cell counts per sample were estimated from amplification of reference gene primers within the assay. To quantify the absolute abundance of each unique TCRbeta CDR3 rearrangement, sequence reads were collapsed and filtered. Productive Simpson clonality was computed per sample as the square root of Simpson's diversity index over productive rearrangements. Imported from immuneACCESS, the table was reduced by TCRdb to in-frame sequences with V and J called. These copies leave out some clones; in studies compared against another copy, an unresolved V gene accounts for under half, and the cause of the remainder is not known. D and trimming come from the DNA, and the V and J calls and clone size come from that table. In all, the sample holds around 270,000 clones, and around nine tenths of those were seen once. About 4.6% of the sample is held by the ten biggest clonotypes.

Each collaborating institution followed its own protocols to collect whole blood in K2EDTA tubes. For TCRbeta analysis, collaborator samples were shipped as frozen whole blood, as isolated PBMCs, or as DNA extracted from either sample type. V gives up 0 bases and J gives up 4 bases, and the segment between their germline ends measures 10 bases. The CDR3 has 14 amino acids, counting the end cysteine and phenylalanine. Just CDR3 DNA is preserved here, 42 bases in frame from base 1. The germline V gene provides CDR1 SGDLS and CDR2 YYNGEE. A remark on this clone: Its antigen has not been determined. The record has no base qualities; no much larger clone is one base away.

Input material: peripheral blood. The sequence is built from TRBV9 and TRBJ2-5; TRBD2 is possibly the D segment (6 matching bases). The clonotype comes from a man aged 35 to 55 with acute or convalescent COVID-19. For the CDR3, the sequence is CASSVAGGVETQYF. The DNA sequence is as follows: TGTGCCAGCAGCGTAGCGGGCGGGGTAGAGACCCAGTACTTC.